This TCR beta chain was sequenced for a study of lymphopenia after photon versus proton radiotherapy. Clones were read by immunoSEQ multiplex PCR, and TCRdb kept only the in-frame ones, dropping some. The table has around 150,000 clones, approximately 86% seen once. Germline-derived CDR1 and CDR2 are SGDLS and YYNGEE. This CDR3 has 14 residues. V was clipped by 0 bases and J by 1 base, with 8 bases between them. Source: peripheral blood, taken from a patient treated with photon-based radiotherapy. This rearrangement joins TRBV9 to TRBJ2-7, with D perhaps matching TRBD1 (5 bases). The receptor was isolated from a man aged 45-60 years with gastric cancer. Here the CDR3 reads CASSVDRGSYEQYF. As DNA, the CDR3 is TGTGCCAGCAGCGTAGATAGGGGATCCTACGAGCAGTACTTC.